This T cell receptor (beta chain) was profiled in a study of blood T cells in healthy people across ages. This clonotype was detected once. A second PCR, run for 7 to 11 cycles, used a sample-barcoded 5' primer plus a J-beta primer mix. TCRdb fed the 5' RACE reads into MiXCR, producing one record per CDR3 protein. Found here are roughly 2 million distinct CDR3 sequences, around half of them singletons; the top ten hold approximately 2%. Trimming pared 11 bases from V and 2 bases from J, leaving 13 bases between. The CDR3 has 12 amino acids. CDR1 and CDR2 (germline): MNHNY, SVGAGI (reference sequence).

This receptor was obtained from a woman in her 40s in good health. Sequencing was performed on blood. The chain recombines TRBV6-6 with TRBJ2-7; tentatively, D is TRBD1 or TRBD2 (5 bases each). The CDR3 sequence: CAAGLTAYEQYF. The CDR3 DNA reads TGTGCCGCCGGACTGACAGCCTACGAGCAGTACTTC.